This is a list of T cell receptor beta chains from one sample in a study of OX40 agonist ivuxolimab in advanced cancers. Some clones are missing from TCRdb's copy, which holds only in-frame ones; the method was immunoSEQ multiplex PCR. The data show around 98,000 clones, with around nine tenths seen just once and 0.5% held by the top ten. This sample comprised CD4+ or CD8+ T cells sorted from blood, obtained in a trial of the OX40 agonist ivuxolimab. These TCRs come from an adult with an advanced solid tumor such as melanoma, head and neck, liver or kidney cancer. CDR3s include the opening cysteine and the closing phenylalanine or tryptophan. The order of the fields is J gene, clone size, D gene, V gene, CDR3 DNA, CDR3 protein. A D gene is named only where the DNA matches it firmly. Clone size is given for some rows only: seen once, a few or many times, or a class if the clone is expanded.

>TRBJ2-1|-|-|TRBV4-3
TGCGCCAGCAGCCAAGGGGGGCTGCGTGATGGTGAGCAGTTCTTC
CASSQGGLRDGEQFF
>TRBJ1-2|-|-|TRBV5-5
TGTGCCAGCAGCTTGGCCAACAGAGCTATGGCTACAAGTTTC
CASSLANRAMATSF
>TRBJ1-5|-|-|TRBV5-5
TGTGCCAGCAGCTGGGACCTTGGGGATAGCAATCAGCCCCAGCATTTT
CASSWDLGDSNQPQHF
>TRBJ2-5|-|TRBD1|TRBV11-2
TGTGCCAGCAGCTTAGCCCAGGGGGCGCTCCCCCCCCAGTACTTC
CASSLAQGALPPQYF
>TRBJ1-1|-|TRBD1|TRBV7-3
TGTGCCAGCAGCCCGCAGACAGGGGGCTTTTCCACTGAAGCTTTCTTT
CASSPQTGGFSTEAFF
>TRBJ2-3|-|-|TRBV19
TGTGCCAGTAGTAACGGGGACACAGATACGCAGTATTTT
CASSNGDTDTQYF
>TRBJ2-5|-|-|TRBV7-9
TGTGCCAGCAGCTTAGGGGCAGGACGACAAGAGACCCAGTACTTC
CASSLGAGRQETQYF
>TRBJ1-4|-|-|TRBV6-5
TGTGCCAGCAGTTACCTGGGGGCAGGCAGAGATGAAAAACTGTTTTTT
CASSYLGAGRDEKLFF
>TRBJ2-2|-|-|TRBV7-9
TGTGCCAGCCGACGGGTGGTGAACACCGGGGAGCTGTTTTTT
CASRRVVNTGELFF
>TRBJ2-1|few|-|TRBV7-9
TGTGCCAGCAGCTTAAAAAAGCAGAGTCCTTACAATGAGCAGTTCTTC
CASSLKKQSPYNEQFF
>TRBJ2-3|-|TRBD1|TRBV5-5
TGTGCCAGCAGCAACGCGGACAGGGACGGGGCTACGCAGTATTTT
CASSNADRDGATQYF
>TRBJ2-1|-|-|TRBV6-1
TGTGCCAGCAACCGTATAGGGAATGACAATGAGCAGTTCTTC
CASNRIGNDNEQFF
>TRBJ1-1|once|-|TRBV28
TGTGCCAGCAGTCGACAAAAAACTGAAGCTTTCTTT
CASSRQKTEAFF
>TRBJ2-2|-|TRBD1|TRBV6-5
TGTGCCAGCAGTCGACAGGGGAGAAACACCGGGGAGCTGTTTTTT
CASSRQGRNTGELFF
>TRBJ2-7|-|TRBD1|TRBV7-3
TGTGCCAGCAGCTTAAATGGACAGGACTCCTACGAGCAGTACTTC
CASSLNGQDSYEQYF
>TRBJ2-3|-|-|TRBV9
TGTGCCAGCAGCGTTCGTAGCAACACAGATACGCAGTATTTT
CASSVRSNTDTQYF
>TRBJ2-7|once|-|TRBV6-4
TGTGCCAGCAGTGACTCGGCAGACCAGTACTTC
CASSDSADQYF
>TRBJ1-1|few|-|TRBV5-1
TGCGCCAGCTGCGAGGGTATTGAAGCTTTCTTT
CASCEGIEAFF
>TRBJ1-5|-|-|TRBV7-2
TGTGCCAGCAGTTACCCGGGCCGCAATCAGCCCCAGCATTTT
CASSYPGRNQPQHF
>TRBJ2-3|once|-|TRBV27
TGTGCCAGCAGTTTTGAGGGGGATACGCAGTATTTT
CASSFEGDTQYF
>TRBJ2-3|-|-|TRBV18
TGTGCCAGCTTCCCGACGAGACAGGCCACTGCGTCGACTTACACAGATACGCAGTATTTT
CASFPTRQATASTYTDTQYF
>TRBJ1-6|-|-|TRBV7-8
TGTGCCAGCAGCGGGCAGGGAAGGAATTCACCCCTCCACTTT
CASSGQGRNSPLHF
>TRBJ1-6|-|-|TRBV7-3
TGTGCCAGCAGCTTAACGGGTACCTATAATTCACCCCTCCACTTT
CASSLTGTYNSPLHF
>TRBJ2-5|-|TRBD1|TRBV19
TGTGCCAGTAGTATAGAAGGGTCCAGGGGGCTCGGAGAGACCCAGTACTTC
CASSIEGSRGLGETQYF
>TRBJ1-3|-|-|TRBV7-8
TGTGCCAGCAGCGACGACCGTCGCTCTGGAAACACCATATATTTT
CASSDDRRSGNTIYF
>TRBJ1-1|-|TRBD1|TRBV28
TGTGCCAGCAGGATGGGACAGGTAAACACTGAAGCTTTCTTT
CASRMGQVNTEAFF
>TRBJ2-3|-|-|TRBV4-1
TGCGCCAGCAGCCAAGATCCGACTAGTGGGCACTTAACGCAGTATTTT
CASSQDPTSGHLTQYF
>TRBJ1-1|-|-|TRBV14
TGTGCCAGCAGCCAAGGGGACGGTCGGATGGCTTTCTTT
CASSQGDGRMAFF
>TRBJ2-6|-|TRBD1|TRBV5-6
TGTGCCAGCAGCTCAGCACCGACAGGGGCTGGGGCCAACGTCCTGACTTTC
CASSSAPTGAGANVLTF
>TRBJ1-5|many|-|TRBV21-1
TGTGCCAGCAGCGGGTGTCAGGCAGGGGACCTATTACGCCAGCATTTT
CASSGCQAGDLLRQHF
>TRBJ2-5|-|-|TRBV5-1
TGCGCCAGCAGCTTGTCGGGTGGCCTCCCCGGGGGGACCCAGTACTTC
CASSLSGGLPGGTQYF
>TRBJ1-2|-|-|TRBV6-1
TGTGCCAGCAGTGAAGCCCCCGCGTATGGCTACACCTTC
CASSEAPAYGYTF
>TRBJ2-2|-|TRBD2|TRBV5-1
TGCGCCAGCAGCTTATTGGTAGCGGGGAGCGGGGAGCTGTTTTTT
CASSLLVAGSGELFF
>TRBJ2-7|-|-|TRBV7-3
TGTGCCAGCAGTCCTGGGGCAGGGAGGTCCTACGAGCAGTACTTC
CASSPGAGRSYEQYF
>TRBJ1-5|-|-|TRBV6-5
TGTGCCAGCAGACTAAGGGCCCCGGACCAGCCCCAGCATTTT
CASRLRAPDQPQHF
>TRBJ2-5|-|-|TRBV27
TGTGCCAGCATACATAGTGAGACCCAGTACTTC
CASIHSETQYF
>TRBJ2-2|-|TRBD2|TRBV11-1
TGTGCCAGCAGCGCGGGACTAGAGATGAACACCGGGGAGCTGTTTTTT
CASSAGLEMNTGELFF
>TRBJ2-5|-|-|TRBV11-2
TGTGCCAGCAAGAGGGGTGTGGAGACCCAGTACTTC
CASKRGVETQYF